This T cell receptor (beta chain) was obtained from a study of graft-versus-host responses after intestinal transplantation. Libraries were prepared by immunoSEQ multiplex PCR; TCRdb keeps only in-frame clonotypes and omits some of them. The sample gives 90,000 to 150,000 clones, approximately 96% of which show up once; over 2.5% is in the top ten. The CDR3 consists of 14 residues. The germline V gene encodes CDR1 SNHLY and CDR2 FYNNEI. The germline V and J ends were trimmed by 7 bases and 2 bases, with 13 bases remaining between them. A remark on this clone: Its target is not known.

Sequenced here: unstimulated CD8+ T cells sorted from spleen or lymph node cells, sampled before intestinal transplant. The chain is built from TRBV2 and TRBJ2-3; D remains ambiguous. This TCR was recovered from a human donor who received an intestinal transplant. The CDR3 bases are TGTGCCAGCACCGTAGGGCAGATCACAGATACGCAGTATTTT. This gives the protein CASTVGQITDTQYF.